Below, 24 T cell receptor beta chains from the same sample are listed, as sequenced in a study of cytomegalovirus exposure and HLA in healthy donors. The PCR used 60 Vbeta and 13 Jbeta primers. Repertoires were generated with immunoSEQ multiplex PCR, while TCRdb's copy carries only in-frame clones and drops some. Of 72,000 or so clones detected, over 60% appear once; the ten largest clones hold approximately 3%. The sequenced sample was PBMCs. These receptors were taken from a woman aged 45-59 years in good health and CMV-seronegative.

The J gene is TRBJ2-2, the V gene TRBV30, with 15 positions matching TRBD2. After removal of 1 base from V and 7 bases from J, the junction contained 4 bases not matched to a gene. CDR1 GTSNPN and CDR2 SVGIG come from the germline V gene (reference sequence). The CDR3 totals 16 residues. CDR3 nucleotide sequence: TGTGCCTGGAGTGGGACTAGCGGGAGGGCCAACGGGGAGCTGTTTTTT. Encoded protein: CAWSGTSGRANGELFF. Full variable domain (rest looked up from reference TRBV30 and TRBJ2-2): SQTIHQWPATLVQPVGSPLSLECTVEGTSNPNLYWYRQAAGRGLQLLFYSVGIGQISSEVPQNLSASRPQDRQFILSSKKLLLSDSGFYLCAWSGTSGRANGELFFGEGSRLTVL.

This clone was detected once. CDR3: CASSLEGLWAEAFF. CDR3 bases: TGTGCCAGCAGCTTAGAGGGGCTCTGGGCCGAAGCTTTCTTT. V and J are TRBV7-9 and TRBJ1-1, with D possibly matching TRBD1 (5 bases). Trimming shortened V by 1 base and J by 8 bases, and 14 bases separated the two germline ends. The CDR3 extends over 14 amino acids. Germline V gene data show CDR1 as SEHNR and CDR2 as FQNEAQ (reference sequence).

A few counts support this clone. V is TRBV6-5 and J is TRBJ2-7, with TRBD2 matching 12 bases. V was pared by 5 bases and J by 2 bases, with 1 base of the junction left unmatched. The CDR3 is 14 amino acids. Germline CDR1 is MNHEY and CDR2 is SVGAGI. In DNA, the CDR3 is TGTGCCAGCAGTCTAGCGGGAGGGCCCTACGAGCAGTACTTC. As protein: CASSLAGGPYEQYF.

The table lists this clone with a few counts. J is TRBJ2-7 and V is TRBV20-1; D is uncertain. V lost 6 bases and J 3 bases, leaving 9 bases between the germline ends. CDR1 is DFQATT and CDR2 is SNEGSKA in the germline V gene (reference sequence). This CDR3 has 11 residues. The CDR3 nucleotides read TGCAGTGCCCTGCGAGACTACGAGCAGTACTTC. Translation: CSALRDYEQYF.

The chain employs TRBV28 and TRBJ1-1; 8 bases fit TRBD1. Germline assignment: CDR1 MDHEN and CDR2 SYDVKM. The CDR3 contains 14 residues. Trimming took 6 bases from V and 6 from J; bases not matched to a gene: 9. This chain's CDR3 is CASSLSAGGSEAFF. The CDR3 DNA reads as TGTGCCAGCAGCCTCTCGGCAGGGGGCTCTGAAGCTTTCTTT.

This rearrangement joins TRBV2 to TRBJ2-1; 8 nucleotides match TRBD2. The trim removed 8 bases at V and 4 bases at J, leaving 16 bases unmatched. The length of the CDR3 is 17 residues. CDR1 SNHLY and CDR2 FYNNEI come from the germline V gene. CDR3 sequence: CASSGGGGRPSYNEQFF. The DNA of the CDR3 is TGTGCCAGCTCCGGGGGGGGCGGGAGGCCTTCGTACAATGAGCAGTTCTTC.

This rearrangement joins TRBV30 to TRBJ1-4; D might be TRBD1 (5 bases). Germline V gene lookup returns CDR1 GTSNPN and CDR2 SVGIG (reference sequence). The CDR3 is 14 amino acids. V was cut by 0 bases and J by 7 bases, with 12 bases left in between. Here the CDR3 reads CAWSVEGDSEKLFF. Here the CDR3 DNA reads TGTGCCTGGAGTGTTGAAGGGGATAGTGAAAAACTGTTTTTT.

The genes are TRBV28 and TRBJ2-1; TRBD2 matches at 7 bases. Germline loops: CDR1 MDHEN, CDR2 SYDVKM. The CDR3 length is 18 residues. With 5 bases clipped from V and 3 bases from J, the junction kept 16 bases outside the gene matches. The CDR3 sequence is CASSPSTGAGTIYNEQFF. The DNA of the CDR3 is TGTGCCAGCAGTCCCTCAACTGGAGCCGGGACTATCTACAATGAGCAGTTCTTC.

The rearrangement links TRBV28 to TRBJ1-5, with TRBD1 matching 10 bases. The CDR3 runs to 17 residues. The V and J ends lost 5 bases and 5 bases, in that order; junction bases with no gene match: 12. From germline, CDR1 is MDHEN and CDR2 SYDVKM. Here the CDR3 DNA reads TGTGCCAGCAGTACATACCCCTCGGACAGGGGGGATCAGCCCCAGCATTTT. Translating gives CASSTYPSDRGDQPQHF.

This sequence joins TRBV29-1 and TRBJ2-7, with D possibly being TRBD2 (5 bases). Trimming pared 3 bases from V and 6 bases from J, leaving 15 bases between. The CDR3 has 13 residues. Germline CDR1 and CDR2: SQVTM and ANQGSEA. CDR3 residues: CSVERAGMGEQYF. As DNA, the CDR3 is TGCAGCGTTGAGAGGGCCGGGATGGGCGAGCAGTACTTC.

In regard to this clone: Other DNA variants within this sample encode the same CDR3. The gene calls are TRBV6-5 and TRBJ2-5, with 12 positions matching TRBD2. The CDR3 is 14 residues long. V lost 6 bases and J lost 3; bases outside the gene matches: 2. Germline values: CDR1 MNHEY, CDR2 SVGAGI. CDR3 residues: CASSRLAGEETQYF. The CDR3, as DNA: TGTGCCAGCAGCCGACTAGCGGGAGAAGAGACCCAGTACTTC.

The chain links TRBV4-3 to TRBJ2-5, with D possibly being TRBD1 (6 bases). V lost 0 bases, J lost 0 bases, and 11 bases lay in between. In germline, CDR1 is LGHNA, CDR2 YSLEER. This CDR3 has 16 amino acids. The CDR3: CASSQDVRGYQETQYF. DNA of the CDR3: TGCGCCAGCAGCCAAGATGTCAGGGGATACCAAGAGACCCAGTACTTC.

The chain has TRBV10-3 and TRBJ2-3; D unclear. The CDR3 loop spans 13 amino acids. Germline CDR1 is ENHRY and CDR2 is SYGVKD. Trimming pared 6 bases from V and 0 bases from J, leaving 7 bases between. CDR3: CAIRTSSTDTQYF. CDR3 bases: TGTGCCATCAGGACTTCCAGCACAGATACGCAGTATTTT.

The J gene is TRBJ2-3, the V gene TRBV5-1; 7 nucleotides agree with TRBD1. In germline, CDR1 is SGHRS, CDR2 YFSETQ. CDR3 length: 13 residues. V trimming: 2 bases; J trimming: 5 bases; junction bases outside the gene matches: 2. The CDR3: CASSFGQVDTQYF. In DNA form, the CDR3 reads TGCGCCAGCAGCTTTGGACAGGTAGATACGCAGTATTTT.

Only a few counts were recorded for this clone. The junction does not match germline at one end; this may be a read error. The chain's CDR3 is CSSSLVEGQLAGRSYEQYF. CDR3 nucleotides: TGTTCCAGCAGCTTAGTAGAGGGGCAACTAGCGGGGCGCTCCTACGAGCAGTACTTC. This chain uses TRBV7-9 with TRBJ2-7, with TRBD2 matching 10 bases. The germline V gene has CDR1 SEHNR and CDR2 FQNEAQ (reference sequence). The CDR3 contains 19 residues.

The V gene is TRBV7-9, the J gene TRBJ1-2; D is possibly TRBD1 (5 bases). The length of the CDR3 is 12 residues. Trimming took off 5 bases at V and 7 bases at J, with 11 bases between the two ends. Germline V gene lookup returns CDR1 SEHNR and CDR2 FQNEAQ (reference sequence). CDR3 DNA sequence: TGTGCCAGCAGCACCCAGGGAATTGGCTACACCTTC. Its translation: CASSTQGIGYTF. Looking up the rest from reference TRBV7-9 and TRBJ1-2 gives the full variable domain: DTGVSQNPRHKITKRGQNVTFRCDPISEHNRLYWYRQTLGQGPEFLTYFQNEAQLEKSRLLSDRFSAERPKGSFSTLEIQRTEQGDSAMYLCASSTQGIGYTFGSGTRLTVV.

This clone was detected once. The chain couples TRBV9 to TRBJ1-4, with D possibly being TRBD1 (6 bases). V dropped 3 bases and J dropped 5 bases, with 14 bases sitting between them. This CDR3 is 15 amino acids long. Germline CDR1 reads SGDLS; CDR2 reads YYNGEE. The CDR3 loop reads CASSDNRESNEKLFF. CDR3 bases: TGTGCCAGCAGCGATAACAGGGAAAGCAATGAAAAACTGTTTTTT.

The chain employs TRBV5-1 and TRBJ2-2, with 10 bases aligning to TRBD1. The CDR3 consists of 15 residues. Germline V gives CDR1 SGHRS, CDR2 YFSETQ. V lost 3 bases and J lost 4; bases outside the gene matches: 3. The DNA for the CDR3 is TGCGCCAGCAGCTGGACAGGGGGAATCACCGGGGAGCTGTTTTTT. Encoded protein: CASSWTGGITGELFF.

The V gene is TRBV5-1, the J gene TRBJ2-7; 7 nucleotides agree with TRBD1. The CDR3 has 15 residues. V lost 0 bases to trimming and J lost 2 bases; unmatched junction nucleotides: 5. Germline CDR1 is SGHRS and CDR2 is YFSETQ. CDR3 bases: TGCGCCAGCAGCTTGGGGACAGGTCGGACCTACGAGCAGTACTTC. It is translated as CASSLGTGRTYEQYF.

The rearrangement links TRBV5-4 to TRBJ2-7; 8 bases fit TRBD2. There are 13 residues in the CDR3. V lost 4 bases, J lost 5 bases, and 5 bases stayed unmatched. Germline V gene lookup returns CDR1 SGHNT and CDR2 YYREEE (reference sequence). The CDR3 nucleotides are TGTGCCAGCAGCCGAATGACTAGCGACGAGCAGTACTTC. Amino acid sequence: CASSRMTSDEQYF.

Here the CDR3 DNA reads TGTGCCAGCAGTTCCCGGGACAGGGGTAATTTTCGGGAAGCTTTCTTT. This encodes CASSSRDRGNFREAFF. The J gene is TRBJ1-1, the V gene TRBV25-1; 10 bases line up with TRBD1. V lost 5 bases to trimming and J lost 8 bases; unmatched junction nucleotides: 14. This CDR3 is 16 amino acids long. Germline lookup yields CDR1 MGHDK and CDR2 SYGVNS. Together with reference TRBV25-1 and TRBJ1-1, the CDR3 gives the full variable domain: EADIYQTPRYLVIGTGKKITLECSQTMGHDKMYWYQQDPGMELHLIHYSYGVNSTEKGDLSSESTVSRIRTEHFPLTLESARPSHTSQYLCASSSRDRGNFREAFFGQGTRLTVV.

The chain is built from TRBV29-1 and TRBJ1-1, with D possibly being TRBD1 (5 bases). The CDR3 consists of 15 residues. Deletions cut 7 bases from V and 0 bases from J, with 18 bases between. Germline values: CDR1 SQVTM, CDR2 ANQGSEA. The CDR3 spells CSAKGPRVLNTEAFF. CDR3 sequence (DNA): TGCAGCGCGAAAGGGCCCAGGGTACTGAACACTGAAGCTTTCTTT.

The chain employs TRBV11-2 and TRBJ2-7; D gene unclear. The V gene lost 7 bases and the J gene lost 2 bases, with 12 bases spanning the gap. CDR1 is SGHAT, CDR2 FQNNGV, per germline. The CDR3 runs 13 residues. DNA of the CDR3: TGTGCCAGCACCCACCGGTCGCCCTACGAGCAGTACTTC. The encoded protein is CASTHRSPYEQYF.

J is TRBJ1-1 and V is TRBV18, with TRBD1 identical over 8 bases. V trimming: 3 bases; J trimming: 0 bases; junction bases outside the gene matches: 6. The V gene's germline CDR1 is KGHSH and CDR2 LQKENI. The CDR3 spans 16 residues. The CDR3 sequence is CASSPTTGGMNTEAFF. CDR3 sequence (DNA): TGTGCCAGCTCACCCACTACAGGGGGAATGAACACTGAAGCTTTCTTT. Full variable domain (missing parts from reference TRBV18 and TRBJ1-1): NAGVMQNPRHLVRRRGQEARLRCSPMKGHSHVYWYRQLPEEGLKFMVYLQKENIIDESGMPKERFSAEFPKEGPSILRIQQVVRGDSAAYFCASSPTTGGMNTEAFFGQGTRLTVV.